This TCR beta chain was recovered during a study of response to subunit inactivated influenza vaccine. TCRdb reanalysed the RT-PCR reads using MiXCR and keeps one entry per CDR3 protein. The sample yields about 310,000 distinct CDR3 sequences, roughly a fifth seen once. This clonotype was observed a few times. The CDR3 consists of 14 residues. In germline, CDR1 is LNHNV, CDR2 YYDKDF (reference sequence). V shed 5 bases and J shed 6 bases, with 11 bases lying between them. This clonotype originated in a man aged 50-75 years who received an inactivated influenza vaccine. The V call is TRBV15, the J call TRBJ1-6; tentatively, D is TRBD1 (6 bases). The sequencing here drew on PBMCs from blood, taken approximately 20 months after vaccination. CDR3 nucleotides: TGTGCCACCAGCTTCAGGGGACTTAATTCACCCCTCCACTTT. As protein: CATSFRGLNSPLHF.